The 24 T cell receptor beta chains given below trace back to one sample, sequenced in a study of blood T cells in healthy people across ages. With a J-beta primer mix and a sample-barcoded 5' primer, a second PCR ran 7 to 11 cycles. MiXCR, run by TCRdb on the 5' RACE reads, gives a single entry per CDR3 protein. The data contain some 780,000 distinct CDR3 sequences, 56% of them singletons. The specimen was blood. The receptors were gathered from a man aged 40-49 years in good health.

This chain uses TRBV9 with TRBJ2-1; 7 bases align to TRBD1. With 0 bases clipped from V and 7 bases from J, the junction kept 7 bases outside the gene matches. CDR3 size: 15 residues. Germline CDR1 reads SGDLS; CDR2 reads YYNGEE. CDR3 coding DNA: TGTGCCAGCAGCGTAGAGGGGGCAGTAGGGAATGAGCAGTTCTTC. Protein product: CASSVEGAVGNEQFF.

This clonotype occurred many times. The genes are TRBV9 and TRBJ2-3; 13 bases match TRBD2. V gave up 4 bases and J gave up 5 bases; unmatched junction bases: 7. This CDR3 has 16 residues. The germline gives CDR1 SGDLS, CDR2 YYNGEE. The CDR3, as DNA: TGTGCCAGCAGCCCACCGGGACTAGCGGGGCAAGATACGCAGTATTTT. Amino acid sequence: CASSPPGLAGQDTQYF. The variable domain in full, with the rest retrieved from reference TRBV9 and TRBJ2-3, is DSGVTQTPKHLITATGQRVTLRCSPRSGDLSVYWYQQSLDQGLQFLIQYYNGEERAKGNILERFSAQQFPDLHSELNLSSLELGDSALYFCASSPPGLAGQDTQYFGPGTRLTVL.

The CDR3 loop reads CASSPHRGWDNEQFF. In DNA form, the CDR3 reads TGTGCCAGCAGCCCGCACAGGGGCTGGGACAATGAGCAGTTCTTC. This chain links TRBV3-1 with TRBJ2-1, with 7 bases lining up with TRBD1. The V segment lost 4 bases and the J segment 5 bases; nucleotides outside the gene matches: 8. This CDR3 has 15 residues. Per germline, CDR1 LGHDT and CDR2 YNNKEL (reference sequence).

This clonotype was recorded a few times. J is TRBJ2-4 and V is TRBV12-3 or TRBV12-4, with no clear D. Trimming pared 8 bases from V and 3 bases from J, leaving 14 bases between. This CDR3 is built from 14 residues. The CDR3 DNA is TGTGCCAGCGCCTTTTTTGCGGTCAAAAACATTCAGTACTTC. Residues: CASAFFAVKNIQYF.

About this clonotype: An end of the junction differs from the germline gene, which may be a read error. The genes are TRBV27 and TRBJ2-7; D may correspond to TRBD1 or TRBD2 (5 bases each). From germline, CDR1 is MNHEY and CDR2 SMNVEV (reference sequence). This CDR3 is built from 18 residues. Here the CDR3 DNA reads TGTGCCTGCAGTTTAGGGGACGAACTGCCAGCTTCGGGGTACGAGCAGTACTTC. This translates into CACSLGDELPASGYEQYF.

The chain employs TRBV5-6 and TRBJ2-4; 8 nucleotides align to TRBD1. The J segment lost 9 bases and the V segment lost 6 bases, leaving 14 bases of the junction unmatched. The CDR3 runs 15 residues. The V gene's germline CDR1 is SGHDT and CDR2 YYEEEE. The CDR3 nucleotides read TGTGCCAGCACGCCTCGGGGACAGGTGTATACCATTCAGTACTTC. It yields the protein CASTPRGQVYTIQYF.

This clonotype showed up just once. This chain connects TRBV28 to TRBJ1-1; D call uncertain. Germline CDR1 and CDR2: MDHEN and SYDVKM. The CDR3 is made up of 12 amino acids. The V end was cut by 7 bases, the J end by 1 base, with 7 bases between. This CDR3 is CASKVPNTEAFF. The CDR3, as DNA: TGTGCCAGCAAGGTACCGAACACTGAAGCTTTCTTT.

The chain has TRBV27 and TRBJ2-7; 8 bases map to TRBD2. Germline CDR1 MNHEY, CDR2 SMNVEV (reference sequence). This CDR3 is built from 14 residues. The trim removed 4 bases at V and 7 bases at J, leaving 9 bases unmatched. The CDR3 DNA reads as TGTGCCAGCAGTTCCCAAGCGGGAGTGGGGGAGCAGTACTTC. Its translation is CASSSQAGVGEQYF.

This clonotype was seen at least ten times. In nucleotides, the CDR3 is TGTGCCAGCAGAAAGACTGGGGCCAACGTCCTGACTTTC. This sequence encodes CASRKTGANVLTF. This chain uses TRBV3-1 with TRBJ2-6; D uncertain. The CDR3 consists of 13 residues. Trimming took off 6 bases at V and 2 bases at J, with 5 bases between the two ends. Germline CDR1 is LGHDT and CDR2 is YNNKEL (reference sequence).

A remark on this clonotype: One end of the junction is discordant with germline, which a read error may explain. The genes are TRBV27 and TRBJ2-3; D gene ambiguous. The CDR3 spans 14 residues. CDR1 is MNHEY and CDR2 is SMNVEV in the germline V gene (reference sequence). The CDR3 spells CASSSQRSTATQYF. The CDR3 DNA sequence: TGTGCCAGCAGTTCCCAGCGCAGCACAGCTACGCAGTATTTT.

The J gene is TRBJ1-1, the V gene TRBV28, with 9 positions matching TRBD1. V lost 5 bases and J lost 5; bases outside the gene matches: 6. The CDR3 has 14 residues. Germline lookup yields CDR1 MDHEN and CDR2 SYDVKM. The chain's CDR3 is CASSPGTGWTEAFF. Here the CDR3 DNA reads TGTGCCAGCAGTCCTGGGACAGGGTGGACTGAAGCTTTCTTT.

The chain carries TRBV7-6 and TRBJ2-7; D is ambiguous. Looked up from germline, CDR1 is SGHVS and CDR2 is FNYEAQ. The CDR3 extends over 14 amino acids. V lost 2 bases to trimming and J lost 4 bases, with 12 bases between them. The CDR3: CASSLSANSYEQYF. DNA of the CDR3: TGTGCCAGCAGCTTATCAGCGAACTCTTACGAGCAGTACTTC. The complete variable domain, with remaining parts taken from reference TRBV7-6 and TRBJ2-7, reads GAGVSQSPRYKVTKRGQDVALRCDPISGHVSLYWYRQALGQGPEFLTYFNYEAQQDKSGLPNDRFSAERPEGSISTLTIQRTEQRDSAMYRCASSLSANSYEQYFGPGTRLTVT.

This clonotype was picked up one time. Compared with germline, one end of the junction differs, possibly owing to a read error. The chain uses TRBV28 and TRBJ2-3; D is perhaps TRBD1 (5 bases). Per the germline V gene, CDR1 is MDHEN and CDR2 is SYDVKM. The CDR3 covers 16 residues. The CDR3 loop is CASQLPRTTTTGTQYF. The CDR3 DNA follows: TGTGCCAGCCAACTCCCCAGGACAACTACAACAGGTACGCAGTATTTT.

This clonotype was counted between two and nine times. The chain uses TRBV7-6 and TRBJ2-7, with TRBD1 as a possible D gene (6 bases). This CDR3 has 14 amino acids. Germline V CDR1 and CDR2: SGHVS, FNYEAQ. V was pared by 5 bases and J by 3 bases, with 14 bases between. Written as DNA, the CDR3 is TGTGCCAGCAGCCGGAACGACAGGAGCTACGAGCAGTACTTC. Protein: CASSRNDRSYEQYF.

This clonotype has just a few counts. V gene TRBV12-3 or TRBV12-4 combines with J gene TRBJ2-5, with D perhaps TRBD1 (5 bases). Trimming removed 3 bases at V and 5 bases at J, with 16 bases between. The CDR3 is 15 amino acids. CDR3 sequence: CASSLRQGLSETQYF. The CDR3, as DNA: TGTGCCAGCAGTTTGAGGCAGGGTTTGAGTGAGACCCAGTACTTC.

This sequence joins TRBV5-1 and TRBJ2-7; D is ambiguous. The closer fit of TRBJ2-5 to the DNA end suggests the J call may be wrong. CDR3 length: 13 amino acids. Germline CDR1 SGHRS, CDR2 YFSETQ. The CDR3 bases are TGCGCCAGCAGCTTGGTTGGGCGGGAGACCCAGTACTTC. This translates into CASSLVGRETQYF.

V is TRBV5-6 and J is TRBJ2-7; no firm D call. Germline V gene data show CDR1 as SGHDT and CDR2 as YYEEEE. Deletions cut 4 bases from V and 2 bases from J, with 13 bases between. CDR3 size: 14 residues. The CDR3 protein is CASSMDERAYEQYF. DNA of the CDR3: TGTGCCAGCAGCATGGACGAAAGGGCCTACGAGCAGTACTTC.

The chain is built from TRBV28 and TRBJ2-7; 8 nucleotides line up with TRBD2. Germline V lookup: CDR1 MDHEN, CDR2 SYDVKM. Trimming took 5 bases from V and 2 from J; bases not matched to a gene: 14. This CDR3 comprises 17 residues. The CDR3 coding sequence is TGTGCCAGCAGTCCGACGTTAGGAGCGGGGGCCACCTACGAGCAGTACTTC. Protein: CASSPTLGAGATYEQYF.

About this clonotype itself: Compared with germline, one end of the junction differs, possibly owing to a read error. V usage is TRBV12-5 and J usage is TRBJ2-3, with 10 bases lining up with TRBD1. Germline CDR1 LGHNT, CDR2 FRNRAP. This CDR3 spans 16 amino acids. CDR3 sequence (DNA): TGCGCTAGTGGTACCACCGGGACAGGGGCCGCAGATACGCAGTATTTT. Translating it yields CASGTTGTGAADTQYF. Together with reference TRBV12-5 and TRBJ2-3, the CDR3 gives the full variable domain: DARVTQTPRHKVTEMGQEVTMRCQPILGHNTVFWYRQTMMQGLELLAYFRNRAPLDDSGMPKDRFSAEMPDATLATLKIQPSEPRDSAVYFCASGTTGTGAADTQYFGPGTRLTVL.

The chain combines TRBV6-5 with TRBJ1-1; weak D call: TRBD1 (6 bases). V lost 6 bases to trimming and J lost 2 bases, with 19 bases between them. Germline V gene lookup returns CDR1 MNHEY and CDR2 SVGAGI. The CDR3 has 16 residues. The CDR3 is CASSPRGGRYNTEAFF. For the CDR3, the DNA is TGTGCCAGCAGCCCGCGGGGGGGGCGGTATAACACTGAAGCTTTCTTT.

This clonotype showed up just once. V gene TRBV7-9 combines with J gene TRBJ1-2; unclear D gene. From germline, CDR1 is SEHNR and CDR2 FQNEAQ (reference sequence). V was pared by 0 bases and J by 6 bases, with 14 bases between. The CDR3 sequence is 15 residues long. This CDR3 is CASSLAVLRDDGYTF. The CDR3 DNA reads as TGTGCCAGCAGCTTAGCCGTGCTCAGAGATGATGGCTACACCTTC.

V and J are TRBV9 and TRBJ2-3; 7 bases map to TRBD2. The germline CDR1 and CDR2 sequences are SGDLS and YYNGEE. V trimming: 0 bases; J trimming: 6 bases; junction bases outside the gene matches: 13. The CDR3 length is 17 residues. CDR3 amino acids: CASSVGASGLLGDTQYF. In nucleotides, the CDR3 is TGTGCCAGCAGCGTAGGGGCTAGCGGACTTCTTGGGGATACGCAGTATTTT.

The sample holds a few counts of this clonotype. At one boundary the junction diverges from the germline segment, which might be a read error. V and J are TRBV4-3 and TRBJ2-3, with a tentative D call TRBD2 (5 bases). The CDR3 totals 15 residues. Germline V gives CDR1 LGHNA, CDR2 YSLEER. CDR3 sequence reads: CASRQGGSSTDTQYF. The DNA of the CDR3 is TGCGCCAGCAGGCAAGGCGGGTCTAGCACAGATACGCAGTATTTT.

The chain employs TRBV7-3 and TRBJ2-7; TRBD2 might be the D (6 bases). Trimming removed 0 bases from V and 7 bases from J, with 19 bases in between. The CDR3 totals 16 residues. Germline assignment: CDR1 SGHTA and CDR2 FQGTGA. The CDR3 loop reads CASSLTPSGHNNEQYF. CDR3 sequence (DNA): TGTGCCAGCAGCTTAACGCCGAGCGGGCACAACAATGAGCAGTACTTC.